These T cell receptor beta chains were read from a single sample in a study of blood T cell repertoires in COVID-19. TCRdb keeps only in-frame clones here, not all; method: immunoSEQ multiplex PCR. The top ten clones hold roughly 8% of a sample with about 240,000 clones, roughly 76% of them seen once. The sequencing input was peripheral blood. These receptors were collected from a woman older than 75 with COVID-19, enrolled during active disease. Each CDR3 is given with its conserved first and last residue. The D gene is left open where the match is weak. Clone size is not always given. Where it is, it says once, few, many or a class for expanded clones.

cdr3_nt	cdr3_aa	clone_size	j_call	d_call	v_call
TGTGCCAGCAGTGACCAGGGCGAGCAGTACTTC	CASSDQGEQYF	.	TRBJ2-7	.	TRBV2
TGTGCCAGCAGCTTAGAAGCAGGCGCTCGGCATTTT	CASSLEAGARHF	.	TRBJ1-5	.	TRBV7-2
TGTGCCAGCTCACCCGACAGAAATACTAACTATGGCTACACCTTC	CASSPDRNTNYGYTF	.	TRBJ1-2	.	TRBV18
TGTGCCAGCATTCTAATGGGCCCTGCTGAGCAGTTCTTC	CASILMGPAEQFF	.	TRBJ2-1	.	TRBV2
TGTGCCAGCAGCTTCGAGGGAGGGGGGGATGAGCAGTTCTTC	CASSFEGGGDEQFF	.	TRBJ2-1	.	TRBV7-9
TGTGCCAGTAGTATAGGAGGGGGAACTGAAGCTTTCTTT	CASSIGGGTEAFF	.	TRBJ1-1	.	TRBV19
TGTGCCAGCAGTCCCCGGCGAGCGCCCGGCCGCCGGGGGATTTACTATCAGCCCCAGCATTTT	CASSPRRAPGRRGIYYQPQHF	.	TRBJ1-5	.	TRBV6-2/TRBV6-3
TGTGCCAGCTCACCAAAGGGAGGGTACGACACCGGGGAGCTGTTTTTT	CASSPKGGYDTGELFF	.	TRBJ2-2	TRBD2	TRBV18
TGTGCCAGTTCACCCAACTTGAACACTGAAGCTTTCTTT	CASSPNLNTEAFF	.	TRBJ1-1	.	TRBV18
TGTGCCAGCAGTCCGCGGGGCACCATATATTTT	CASSPRGTIYF	.	TRBJ1-3	.	TRBV28
TGTGCCACCAGCAGAGACACGACAGGGACCGGGGAGCTGTTTTTT	CATSRDTTGTGELFF	.	TRBJ2-2	TRBD1	TRBV15
TGTGCCAGCAGCGTGGGGGACAGCTCCTATAATTCACCCCTCCACTTT	CASSVGDSSYNSPLHF	.	TRBJ1-6	TRBD1	TRBV9
TGTGCCAGCAGTTACGAGGGGACAGTTGCGTCCTACGAGCAGTACTTC	CASSYEGTVASYEQYF	.	TRBJ2-7	TRBD1	TRBV6-5
TGTGCCAGCAGTCGCGACAGGAGAAACACCGGGGAGCTGTTTTTT	CASSRDRRNTGELFF	.	TRBJ2-2	.	TRBV7-2
TGCGCCAGCAGCTTAGCGGGGGGGCGCTACGAGCAGTACTTC	CASSLAGGRYEQYF	.	TRBJ2-7	TRBD2	TRBV5-1
TGTGCCAGCAGTCGTTTAGCGGATCTCCTAGGGGACGGGGAGCTGTTTTTT	CASSRLADLLGDGELFF	.	TRBJ2-2	.	TRBV6-2/TRBV6-3
TGTGCCAGCAGTTATACCTACGGGGAGCTGTTTTTT	CASSYTYGELFF	.	TRBJ2-2	.	TRBV6-2/TRBV6-3
TGTGCCAGCAGTGAAATTCGGGGGATGGGTGGCTACACCTTC	CASSEIRGMGGYTF	.	TRBJ1-2	.	TRBV2
TGTGCCAGCAGTTTATATGCTAGCGGGAGGAGGAGAGAGACCCAGTACTTC	CASSLYASGRRRETQYF	.	TRBJ2-5	TRBD2	TRBV28
TGTGCCAGCAGCTTGATGACTAGGGGCTCGGACGAGCAGTACTTC	CASSLMTRGSDEQYF	.	TRBJ2-7	.	TRBV11-1
TGTGCCAGCAGTGGCTGGTATGGCTACACCTTC	CASSGWYGYTF	.	TRBJ1-2	.	TRBV28
TGTGCCAGCAGCTCGGGACAGGGAAGGACCTATGGCTACACCTTC	CASSSGQGRTYGYTF	once	TRBJ1-2	TRBD1	TRBV5-4
TGCGCCAGCAGCTTGGTCGTGAACACTGAAGCTTTCTTT	CASSLVVNTEAFF	.	TRBJ1-1	.	TRBV5-1
TGTGCCAGCAGTTACTCGACTAGGCCCTACTACGAGCAGTACTTC	CASSYSTRPYYEQYF	.	TRBJ2-7	.	TRBV6-5
TGTGCCAGCAGCCGTCTCGGGGGAAATCAGCCCCAGCATTTT	CASSRLGGNQPQHF	.	TRBJ1-5	.	TRBV6-5
TGCGCCAGCAGCTTGACACAGGGGGGAGGCTACACCTTC	CASSLTQGGGYTF	.	TRBJ1-2	TRBD1	TRBV5-1
TGTGCCAGCAGCCGCGCGCTAGCGGGGGGGAGCCATGAGCAGTTCTTC	CASSRALAGGSHEQFF	.	TRBJ2-1	TRBD2	TRBV3-1/TRBV3-2
TGTGCTAGTGGGCAGGGTGGCTACACCTTC	CASGQGGYTF	few	TRBJ1-2	.	TRBV12-5
TGTGCCAGCAGCTTACCGGGACAGTTGAGGGTCAATGAGCAGTTCTTC	CASSLPGQLRVNEQFF	once	TRBJ2-1	TRBD1	TRBV11-1
TGTGCCAGCTCACCAGGACAGGGGTATGGAAACACCATATATTTT	CASSPGQGYGNTIYF	.	TRBJ1-3	TRBD1	TRBV18
TGTGCCAGCTCACTTACCGGGACAGCGAACACTGAAGCTTTCTTT	CASSLTGTANTEAFF	.	TRBJ1-1	TRBD1	TRBV18
TGTGCCAGCAGTACCCTGGGGGGGGTCGACTACACCTTC	CASSTLGGVDYTF	.	TRBJ1-2	.	TRBV28
TGTGCCAGCACCGTGGGCAAGAACACTGAAGCTTTCTTT	CASTVGKNTEAFF	once	TRBJ1-1	.	TRBV28
TGTGCCAGCAGCTTAGAAGTGGACACTGAAGCTTTCTTT	CASSLEVDTEAFF	.	TRBJ1-1	.	TRBV6-5
TGTGCCAGCTCCCAACTACACCCCACCGGGGAGCTGTTTTTT	CASSQLHPTGELFF	.	TRBJ2-2	.	TRBV27
TGTGCTAGTGGTCACAAGACAGGAGACACAGATACGCAGTATTTT	CASGHKTGDTDTQYF	.	TRBJ2-3	.	TRBV12-5
TGTGCCGAGCCGGGGGTCAAGCTTCTGGACTATGGCTACACCTTC	CAEPGVKLLDYGYTF	.	TRBJ1-2	.	TRBV5-8
TGTGCCAGTAGTACCCCCCGCCGGGAGCAGTACTTC	CASSTPRREQYF	.	TRBJ2-7	.	TRBV19
TGTGCCAGCAGATGGACAGGGAACAATTCACCCCTCCACTTT	CASRWTGNNSPLHF	many	TRBJ1-6	TRBD1	TRBV27
TGTGCCAGCAGCCACGACGAGCGGGAGTTCGGCGGGGAGCTGTTTTTT	CASSHDEREFGGELFF	.	TRBJ2-2	TRBD2	TRBV3-1/TRBV3-2
TGTGCCAGCTCGCCCGCGGGGGGGATGAATGAAAAACTGTTTTTT	CASSPAGGMNEKLFF	.	TRBJ1-4	.	TRBV18